This is a list of T cell receptor beta chains from one sample in a study of human T cells and chemical hapten exposure. TCRdb reanalysed the RACE reads using MiXCR and keeps one entry per CDR3 protein. The repertoire holds about 84,000 distinct CDR3 sequences, with 8.5% to 12% as singletons. The sample here was whole blood, taken in connection with sensitization to the hapten diphenylcyclopropenone (DPC). These receptors originate from a woman aged 45 to 65 with alopecia areata. Some clones in this sample may be carry-over from other donors' samples. The CDR3 runs from the conserved cysteine through the conserved F or W. A D gene is named only where the DNA matches it firmly. Size tells how often a clone was seen (once, few, many) or the class of an expanded clone, and some rows leave it out.

j_call cdr3_length v_call clone_size d_call cdr3_aa cdr3_nt
TRBJ2-2 16 TRBV18 many - CASSPSDGANTGELFF TGTGCCAGCTCACCATCCGACGGGGCGAACACCGGGGAGCTGTTTTTT
TRBJ2-1 14 TRBV29-1 many TRBD2 CSVVSGSSYNEQFF TGCAGCGTGGTTAGCGGGAGCTCCTACAATGAGCAGTTCTTC
TRBJ1-1 15 TRBV11-2 few - CASSLRWTTRTEAFF TGTGCCAGCAGCTTACGGTGGACAACGAGAACTGAAGCTTTCTTT
TRBJ2-5 13 TRBV30 - - CAWSGTGKETQYF TGTGCCTGGAGTGGGACGGGGAAAGAGACCCAGTACTTC
TRBJ1-1 15 TRBV6-1 few - CASSEMRTEGTEAFF TGTGCCAGCAGTGAAATGCGGACAGAGGGGACTGAAGCTTTCTTT
TRBJ2-5 14 TRBV27 few - CASSLWGREETQYF TGTGCCAGCAGTTTATGGGGCAGGGAAGAGACCCAGTACTTC
TRBJ2-3 16 TRBV5-6 few TRBD2 CASSLGGYGRVDTQYF TGTGCCAGCAGCTTGGGAGGATACGGGAGGGTAGATACGCAGTATTTT
TRBJ2-1 14 TRBV20-1 many - CSARVSLTQNEQFF TGCAGTGCTAGAGTGAGCCTCACTCAGAATGAGCAGTTCTTC
TRBJ1-5 16 TRBV28 many - CASRPMSGYGNQPQHF TGTGCCAGCAGACCGATGTCGGGGTATGGCAATCAGCCCCAGCATTTT
TRBJ2-5 16 TRBV6-2/TRBV6-3 few - CASKTTRRGVQETQYF TGTGCCAGCAAAACCACGAGGCGCGGGGTTCAAGAGACCCAGTACTTC
TRBJ2-3 13 TRBV14 few - CASSQGRGLTQYF TGTGCCAGCAGCCAAGGGCGAGGCCTTACGCAGTATTTT
TRBJ2-1 17 TRBV7-2 many TRBD2 CASSLAMSGLAGDWQFF TGTGCCAGCAGCTTAGCAATGTCGGGACTAGCGGGAGACTGGCAGTTCTTC
TRBJ1-1 16 TRBV12-3/TRBV12-4 - - CASSRRGNLGRAEAFF TGTGCCAGCAGTCGCAGGGGTAATTTGGGTAGGGCTGAAGCTTTCTTT
TRBJ2-1 15 TRBV6-5 few - CASSNLAIHFNEQFF TGTGCCAGCAGCAACCTAGCTATTCATTTCAATGAGCAGTTCTTC
TRBJ2-7 14 TRBV5-1 once - CASSLIAGTYEQYF TGCGCCAGCAGCTTGATTGCGGGTACCTACGAGCAGTACTTC
TRBJ2-7 12 TRBV3-1 - - CASSSSGPEQYF TGTGCCAGCAGCTCCTCCGGGCCCGAGCAGTACTTC
TRBJ2-1 13 TRBV2 many TRBD2 CASIGLAVNEQFF TGTGCCAGCATTGGGCTAGCGGTTAATGAGCAGTTCTTC
TRBJ1-2 15 TRBV5-1 - - CASSLVTDTNYGYTF TGCGCCAGCAGCTTGGTAACAGACACTAACTATGGCTACACCTTC
TRBJ2-3 15 TRBV12-3/TRBV12-4 many - CASSLVQGRTDTQYF TGTGCCAGCAGTTTAGTTCAGGGACGCACAGATACGCAGTATTTT
TRBJ1-1 15 TRBV20-1 few - CSAPQGGRSNTEAFF TGCAGTGCTCCCCAAGGCGGAAGATCTAACACTGAAGCTTTCTTT
TRBJ2-5 14 TRBV19 few - CASSIRTDQETQYF TGTGCCAGTAGTATACGTACAGACCAAGAGACCCAGTACTTC
TRBJ2-5 16 TRBV29-1 many TRBD2 CSVTSGRDLFWETQYF TGCAGCGTCACTAGCGGGAGGGATCTTTTTTGGGAGACCCAGTACTTC
TRBJ2-4 15 TRBV27 few - CASSPRVLAKNIQYF TGTGCCAGCAGTCCCCGGGTTCTAGCCAAAAACATTCAGTACTTC
TRBJ1-2 15 TRBV28 many - CASVLNGGINYGYTF TGTGCCAGCGTGTTGAATGGGGGGATTAACTATGGCTACACCTTC
TRBJ1-5 15 TRBV12-3/TRBV12-4 - - CASSATGYGNQPQHF TGTGCCAGCTCTGCCACAGGGTATGGCAATCAGCCCCAGCATTTT
TRBJ1-2 14 TRBV3-1 few - CASSLSEGGYGYTF TGTGCCAGCAGCCTGTCCGAGGGGGGATATGGCTACACCTTC
TRBJ1-6 16 TRBV20-1 many - CSAPDSWSSYNSPLHF TGCAGTGCTCCCGACAGTTGGAGCTCCTATAATTCACCCCTCCACTTT
TRBJ2-5 15 TRBV29-1 many - CSVESSGVLGETQYF TGCAGCGTTGAATCCTCGGGGGTTTTGGGAGAGACCCAGTACTTC
TRBJ2-7 11 TRBV29-1 many - CSVGGGHEQYF TGCAGCGTTGGTGGGGGTCACGAGCAGTACTTC
TRBJ2-1 14 TRBV20-1 many - CSARDLNRGTEQFF TGCAGTGCTAGAGATTTGAACCGTGGAACGGAGCAGTTCTTC
TRBJ2-3 16 TRBV11-2 many - CASSSLWDQLTDTQYF TGTGCCAGCAGCTCCTTGTGGGACCAGCTCACAGATACGCAGTATTTT
TRBJ2-2 14 TRBV7-2 - - CASSASFNTGELFF TGTGCCAGCAGCGCAAGCTTCAACACCGGGGAGCTGTTTTTT